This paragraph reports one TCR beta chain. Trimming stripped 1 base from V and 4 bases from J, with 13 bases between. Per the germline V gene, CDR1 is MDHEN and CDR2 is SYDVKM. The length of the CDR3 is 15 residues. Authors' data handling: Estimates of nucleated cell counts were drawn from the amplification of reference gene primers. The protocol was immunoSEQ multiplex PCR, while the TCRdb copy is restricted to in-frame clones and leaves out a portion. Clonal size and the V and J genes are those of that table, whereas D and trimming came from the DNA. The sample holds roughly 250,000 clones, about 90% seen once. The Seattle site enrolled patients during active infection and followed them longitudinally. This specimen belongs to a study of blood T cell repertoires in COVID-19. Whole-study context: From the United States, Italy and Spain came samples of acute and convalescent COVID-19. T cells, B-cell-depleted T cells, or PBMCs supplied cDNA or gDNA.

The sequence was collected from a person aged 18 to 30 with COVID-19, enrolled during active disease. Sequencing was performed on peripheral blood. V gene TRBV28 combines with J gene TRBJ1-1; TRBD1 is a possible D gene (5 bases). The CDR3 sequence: CASSLYTGGFTEAFF. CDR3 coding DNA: TGTGCCAGCAGTTTATACACTGGGGGGTTCACTGAAGCTTTCTTT.